The source of this T cell receptor beta chain is a study of cytomegalovirus exposure and HLA in healthy donors. Study outcomes and limitations: Presence/absence analyses took donor sequencing depth as roughly uniform. TCR beta V- and J-gene trimming was later associated with a missense DCLRE1C variant. Several of the most significant clusters appeared, in a later analysis, to be linked to common viral pathogens.

PCR amplification relied on 60 Vbeta primers (plus 13 Jbeta primers). The data were produced by immunoSEQ multiplex PCR, yet TCRdb's version contains in-frame clones alone and is incomplete. There are around 130,000 clones in the sample; roughly three quarters occur only once, and roughly 2% lies in the top ten. Germline CDR1 and CDR2: LNHDA and SQIVND (reference sequence). The V segment lost 4 bases and the J segment 6 bases; nucleotides outside the gene matches: 7. This CDR3 has 14 residues. This clone was seen more than once but under ten times. Its antigen remains unidentified. This TCR came from a man aged 18 to 35 in good health and CMV-seronegative. The genes are TRBV19 and TRBJ1-1; 8 nucleotides match TRBD1. Input material: PBMCs. The CDR3 reads CASSTLDRGAEAFF. DNA of the CDR3: TGTGCCAGTAGTACCTTAGACAGGGGTGCTGAAGCTTTCTTT.